A selection of T cell receptor beta chains follows, all from one sample in a study of T-cell memory formation after mild COVID-19. TCRdb passed the 5' RACE reads through MiXCR, listing each CDR3 protein once. The repertoire consists of fewer than 50,000 distinct CDR3 sequences, with roughly 7.2% occurring once and the leading ten covering around 1.5%. Input material: PBMCs or a T cell subset sorted from them (not recorded which). These receptors were obtained from a man between 18 and 35 years old who had mild COVID-19 (a few samples of this study predate the infection). Cell type and time point are not known. CDR3s include the opening cysteine and the closing phenylalanine or tryptophan. Rows give clone size only sometimes, using once, few, many, or a class for an expanded clone.

length: 14
V: TRBV27
size: many
J: TRBJ1-6
CDR3: CASSLSGPGSPLHF

length: 15
V: TRBV7-2
size: -
J: TRBJ1-1
CDR3: CASSLLGRRNTEAFF

length: 13
V: TRBV5-1
size: few
J: TRBJ2-7
CDR3: CASSSTASYEQYF

length: 14
V: TRBV5-1
size: many
J: TRBJ2-1
CDR3: CASSSSGGNNEQFF

length: 13
V: TRBV15
size: -
J: TRBJ2-3
CDR3: CATSNWGSDTQYF

length: 13
V: TRBV10-3
size: many
J: TRBJ2-1
CDR3: CAIMSGAYNEQFF

length: 16
V: TRBV6-1
size: few
J: TRBJ2-3
CDR3: CASTKEVADPTDTQYF

length: 15
V: TRBV4-1
size: many
J: TRBJ2-3
CDR3: CASSHLEGGTDTQYF

length: 15
V: TRBV6-5
size: -
J: TRBJ2-1
CDR3: CASRDALVGYNEQFF

length: 13
V: TRBV6-2/TRBV6-3
size: few
J: TRBJ1-5
CDR3: CASRGYRNQPQHF